This TCR beta chain was recovered during a study of blood T cell repertoires in COVID-19. About the study: Material from acute and convalescent COVID-19 was sourced from the United States, Italy and Spain.

The assay was immunoSEQ multiplex PCR, and TCRdb's table has in-frame clones only and misses some. Of about 120,000 clones listed, about three quarters are singletons. Sequencing was performed on peripheral blood. The TCR was taken from a woman of 80 years or more with active or convalescent COVID-19.

DNA of the CDR3: TGTGCCAGCAGTACCGGGCGGGGGGAGCAGTACTTC. This translates into CASSTGRGEQYF. The chain combines TRBV6-6 with TRBJ2-7; 7 bases line up with TRBD2. The V gene end was trimmed by 5 bases and the J gene end by 7 bases; junction bases not matched to a gene: 5. CDR3 length: 12 amino acids. Germline values: CDR1 MNHNY, CDR2 SVGAGI (reference sequence).